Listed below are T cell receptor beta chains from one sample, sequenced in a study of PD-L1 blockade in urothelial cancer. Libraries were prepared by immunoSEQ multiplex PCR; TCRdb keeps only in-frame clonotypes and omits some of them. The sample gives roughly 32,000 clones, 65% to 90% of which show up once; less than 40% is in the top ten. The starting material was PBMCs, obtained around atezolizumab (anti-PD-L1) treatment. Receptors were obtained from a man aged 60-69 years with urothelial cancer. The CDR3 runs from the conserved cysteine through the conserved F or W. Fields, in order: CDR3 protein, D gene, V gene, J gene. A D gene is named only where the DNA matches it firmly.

CASSEIRDRGLGETQYF	TRBD1	TRBV6-1	TRBJ2-5
CASSEQGQRSPLHF	-	TRBV6-1	TRBJ1-6
CASSVQRAFSPLHF	-	TRBV5-4	TRBJ1-6
CASSPGTGELFF	-	TRBV2	TRBJ2-2
CARSKGSGGAYEQYF	TRBD1	TRBV2	TRBJ2-7
CASSPPTENTEAFF	-	TRBV6-6	TRBJ1-1
CASTYKGTGGPLWGYTF	TRBD1	TRBV25-1	TRBJ1-2
CATSRERLAADEQFF	TRBD2	TRBV15	TRBJ2-1
CASRSGTGGYVEPAFF	TRBD1	TRBV2	TRBJ1-1
CASSPGRGGQPQHF	-	TRBV7-9	TRBJ1-5
CASSFDRKREQYF	-	TRBV27	TRBJ2-7
CASSELLWQFNTEAFF	-	TRBV6-1	TRBJ1-1
CASSLVPTGNTGELFF	-	TRBV5-1	TRBJ2-2
CASRQGDEQYF	TRBD1	TRBV19	TRBJ2-7
CASSEVLNRGPQPQHF	TRBD1	TRBV6-1	TRBJ1-5
CASSQDRGNSPLHF	TRBD1	TRBV18	TRBJ1-6
CASSFHSSNQPQHF	-	TRBV27	TRBJ1-5
CASSLYRGRFTDTQYF	TRBD1	TRBV7-9	TRBJ2-3
CASSLDGGVGEQYF	-	TRBV7-8	TRBJ2-7
CAISESRGLHLYEQYF	-	TRBV10-3	TRBJ2-7
CASSPAGFYNEQFF	-	TRBV7-2	TRBJ2-1
CASSHHGQASSYNSPLHF	TRBD1	TRBV4-1	TRBJ1-6
CSAQGGEKLFF	TRBD1	TRBV20-1	TRBJ1-4
CASSPLKSLLVDTEAFF	-	TRBV18	TRBJ1-1
CASSPGQTMNTEAFF	TRBD1	TRBV5-1	TRBJ1-1
CASSLSTLNTEAFF	-	TRBV7-6	TRBJ1-1
CASTPGLARTTPYNEQFF	TRBD2	TRBV19	TRBJ2-1
CASTKGLNTEAFF	-	TRBV19	TRBJ1-1
CASSSDLSGSYNEQFF	-	TRBV5-1	TRBJ2-1
CATSREVGNSPLHF	-	TRBV15	TRBJ1-6
CASSLEPSAHEQYF	-	TRBV7-6	TRBJ2-7
CASSQEGQASQPQHF	TRBD1	TRBV4-2	TRBJ1-5
CAWSVSGLYEQYF	TRBD2	TRBV30	TRBJ2-7
CASSYPRTGTAETQYF	TRBD1	TRBV6-6	TRBJ2-5
CASSLSGRTGFHSPLHF	TRBD1	TRBV27	TRBJ1-6
CASSTDRGRSGELFF	TRBD1	TRBV11-3	TRBJ2-2
CASSLRAGGITGELFF	TRBD2	TRBV5-6	TRBJ2-2
CASSQSPSGTQYF	-	TRBV4-3	TRBJ2-5
CASSSPRDRETQYF	-	TRBV5-4	TRBJ2-5
CASSPPGRNRNQETQYF	-	TRBV18	TRBJ2-5
CASSHRGSETQYF	TRBD1	TRBV6-6	TRBJ2-5
CASRGLAGTEQYF	TRBD2	TRBV6-5	TRBJ2-7
CASSPQAGYQETQYF	TRBD2	TRBV5-1	TRBJ2-5
CASSIGVTDTQYF	-	TRBV19	TRBJ2-3
CASSLGVAGVSYNEQFF	TRBD2	TRBV11-2	TRBJ2-1
CACRGGSNQPQHF	-	TRBV30	TRBJ1-5
CASSPAGSYEQYF	-	TRBV10-2	TRBJ2-7
CASEKEQGHGNSPLHF	-	TRBV2	TRBJ1-6
CAIKQGARNEQYF	TRBD1	TRBV10-3	TRBJ2-7